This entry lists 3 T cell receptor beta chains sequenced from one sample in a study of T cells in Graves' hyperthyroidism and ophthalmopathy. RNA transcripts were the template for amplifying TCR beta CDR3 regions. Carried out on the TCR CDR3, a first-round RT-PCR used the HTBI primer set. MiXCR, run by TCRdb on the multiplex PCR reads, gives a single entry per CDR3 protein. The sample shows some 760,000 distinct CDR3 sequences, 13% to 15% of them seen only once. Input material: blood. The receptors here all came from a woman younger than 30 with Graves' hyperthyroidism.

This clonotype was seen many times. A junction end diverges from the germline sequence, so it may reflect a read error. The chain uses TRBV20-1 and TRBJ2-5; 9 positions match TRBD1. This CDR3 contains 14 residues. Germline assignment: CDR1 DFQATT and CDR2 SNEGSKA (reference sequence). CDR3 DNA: TGCAGTGCCAGAGGACAGGGGTACCTAGAGACCCAGTACTTC. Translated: CSARGQGYLETQYF.

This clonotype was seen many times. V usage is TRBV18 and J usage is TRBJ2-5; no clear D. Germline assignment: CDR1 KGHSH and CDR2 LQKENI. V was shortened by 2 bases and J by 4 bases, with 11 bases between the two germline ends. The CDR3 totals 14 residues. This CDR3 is CASSPLSSRETQYF. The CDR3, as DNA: TGTGCCAGCTCACCATTGTCTAGTCGAGAGACCCAGTACTTC.

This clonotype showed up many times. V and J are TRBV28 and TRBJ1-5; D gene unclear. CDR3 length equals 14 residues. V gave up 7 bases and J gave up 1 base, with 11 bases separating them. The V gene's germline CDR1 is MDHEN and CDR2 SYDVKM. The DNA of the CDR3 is TGTGCCAGCAAGGGATCACTAAGCAATCAGCCCCAGCATTTT. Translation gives CASKGSLSNQPQHF.